A selection of T cell receptor beta chains follows, all from one sample in a study of T cell responses to AZD1222 COVID-19 vaccine. This table comes from immunoSEQ multiplex PCR, and its TCRdb copy is limited to in-frame clones, with some not included. Of 100,000 to 150,000 clones listed, approximately 88% are singletons. The material sequenced was peripheral blood, taken on day 0 of AZD1222 vaccination. The receptors originated from an adult in good health. Both conserved end residues are part of each CDR3. Each record gives: V gene, clone size, J gene, D gene, CDR3 protein, CDR3 DNA. A D gene is named only where the DNA matches it firmly. Expanded clones get a size class; other rows say once, few or many, or leave the size out.

TRBV7-3	NA	TRBJ2-2	TRBD1	CASSLIGTGEGSGELFF	TGTGCCAGCAGCTTAATCGGGACAGGGGAGGGATCCGGGGAGCTGTTTTTT
TRBV5-1	few	TRBJ1-2	NA	CASSRTQGVYGYTF	TGCGCCAGCAGCAGAACACAGGGCGTATATGGCTACACCTTC
TRBV11-2	few	TRBJ1-4	TRBD1	CASSLAQTGGGKLFF	TGTGCCAGCAGCTTAGCTCAGACAGGGGGCGGAAAACTGTTTTTT
TRBV6-1	NA	TRBJ1-2	NA	CASSEQGRANYGYTF	TGTGCCAGCAGTGAACAGGGGCGGGCTAACTATGGCTACACCTTC
TRBV4-2	NA	TRBJ1-1	NA	CASSQEGRRSMNTEAFF	TGTGCCAGCAGCCAAGAGGGGAGGAGATCGATGAACACTGAAGCTTTCTTT
TRBV6-5	NA	TRBJ2-1	NA	CASCLSLAPYNEQFF	TGTGCCAGCTGCCTTTCGCTAGCCCCCTACAATGAGCAGTTCTTC
TRBV28	once	TRBJ1-6	NA	CASSLSLGNYNSPLHF	TGTGCCAGCAGTTTAAGTTTGGGCAACTATAATTCACCCCTCCACTTT
TRBV20-1	NA	TRBJ2-7	TRBD1	CSASPPDRGYEQYF	TGCAGTGCTAGTCCCCCGGACAGGGGATACGAGCAGTACTTC
TRBV7-9	NA	TRBJ1-4	NA	CASSLGDRNNEKLFF	TGTGCCAGCAGCTTAGGAGACAGGAATAATGAAAAACTGTTTTTT
TRBV29-1	NA	TRBJ2-7	TRBD2	CSVEEGLAGSSYEQYF	TGCAGCGTTGAAGAGGGTCTAGCGGGGAGTAGCTACGAGCAGTACTTC
TRBV2	NA	TRBJ2-2	NA	CASRGLNTGELFF	TGTGCCAGCAGGGGGCTGAACACCGGGGAGCTGTTTTTT
TRBV29-1	NA	TRBJ2-3	TRBD2	CSVGEERPSGRSPDTQYF	TGCAGCGTTGGAGAAGAAAGACCTAGCGGGAGAAGCCCAGATACGCAGTATTTT
TRBV19	NA	TRBJ2-7	TRBD1	CASSIGPDRDDEQYF	TGTGCCAGTAGTATCGGGCCGGACAGGGACGACGAGCAGTACTTC
TRBV5-5	NA	TRBJ1-5	NA	CASAPSGPQPQHF	TGTGCCAGCGCCCCGTCCGGACCTCAGCCCCAGCATTTT
TRBV9	NA	TRBJ1-6	NA	CASTTGSGASPLHF	TGTGCCAGCACCACGGGGTCGGGGGCTTCACCCCTCCACTTT
TRBV10-2	NA	TRBJ2-7	TRBD2	CASSDLGLAGNYEQYF	TGCGCCAGCAGTGACCTGGGACTAGCGGGAAACTACGAGCAGTACTTC
TRBV18	NA	TRBJ2-1	TRBD2	CASSPASGSREFPQLYNEQFF	TGTGCCAGCTCACCAGCTAGCGGCAGTAGGGAGTTTCCACAACTCTACAATGAGCAGTTCTTC
TRBV6-4	NA	TRBJ2-1	TRBD2	CASSVLGTSGSNEQFF	TGTGCCAGCAGTGTTCTAGGGACTAGCGGATCCAATGAGCAGTTCTTC
TRBV13	NA	TRBJ2-1	TRBD2	CASSLRVAGHYNEQFF	TGTGCCAGCAGCTTAAGGGTAGCGGGACACTACAATGAGCAGTTCTTC
TRBV27	NA	TRBJ2-7	TRBD2	CASSLSAGDYSYEQYF	TGTGCCAGCAGTTTATCAGCGGGGGACTACTCCTACGAGCAGTACTTC
TRBV7-2	NA	TRBJ2-7	NA	CASSDPGHGSSYEQYF	TGTGCCAGCAGCGACCCGGGACACGGAAGCTCCTACGAGCAGTACTTC
TRBV3-1/TRBV3-2	NA	TRBJ2-1	NA	CASSPGDGYNEQFF	TGTGCCAGCAGCCCCGGGGACGGCTACAATGAGCAGTTCTTC